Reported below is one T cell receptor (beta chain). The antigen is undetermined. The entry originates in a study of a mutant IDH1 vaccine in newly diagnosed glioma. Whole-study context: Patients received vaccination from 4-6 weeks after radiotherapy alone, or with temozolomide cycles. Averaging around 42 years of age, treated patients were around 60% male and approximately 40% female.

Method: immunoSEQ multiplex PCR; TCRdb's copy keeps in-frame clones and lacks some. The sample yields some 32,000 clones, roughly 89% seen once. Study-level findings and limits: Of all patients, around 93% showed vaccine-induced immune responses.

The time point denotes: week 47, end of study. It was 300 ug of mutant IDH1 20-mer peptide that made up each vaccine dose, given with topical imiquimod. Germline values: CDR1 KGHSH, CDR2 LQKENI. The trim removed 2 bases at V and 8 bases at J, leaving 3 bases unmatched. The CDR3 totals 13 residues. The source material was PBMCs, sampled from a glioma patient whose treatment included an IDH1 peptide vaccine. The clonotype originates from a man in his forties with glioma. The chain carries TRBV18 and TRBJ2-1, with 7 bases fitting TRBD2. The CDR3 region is CASSPRTRDEQFF. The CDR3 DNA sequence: TGTGCCAGCTCACCAAGGACTAGAGATGAGCAGTTCTTC.